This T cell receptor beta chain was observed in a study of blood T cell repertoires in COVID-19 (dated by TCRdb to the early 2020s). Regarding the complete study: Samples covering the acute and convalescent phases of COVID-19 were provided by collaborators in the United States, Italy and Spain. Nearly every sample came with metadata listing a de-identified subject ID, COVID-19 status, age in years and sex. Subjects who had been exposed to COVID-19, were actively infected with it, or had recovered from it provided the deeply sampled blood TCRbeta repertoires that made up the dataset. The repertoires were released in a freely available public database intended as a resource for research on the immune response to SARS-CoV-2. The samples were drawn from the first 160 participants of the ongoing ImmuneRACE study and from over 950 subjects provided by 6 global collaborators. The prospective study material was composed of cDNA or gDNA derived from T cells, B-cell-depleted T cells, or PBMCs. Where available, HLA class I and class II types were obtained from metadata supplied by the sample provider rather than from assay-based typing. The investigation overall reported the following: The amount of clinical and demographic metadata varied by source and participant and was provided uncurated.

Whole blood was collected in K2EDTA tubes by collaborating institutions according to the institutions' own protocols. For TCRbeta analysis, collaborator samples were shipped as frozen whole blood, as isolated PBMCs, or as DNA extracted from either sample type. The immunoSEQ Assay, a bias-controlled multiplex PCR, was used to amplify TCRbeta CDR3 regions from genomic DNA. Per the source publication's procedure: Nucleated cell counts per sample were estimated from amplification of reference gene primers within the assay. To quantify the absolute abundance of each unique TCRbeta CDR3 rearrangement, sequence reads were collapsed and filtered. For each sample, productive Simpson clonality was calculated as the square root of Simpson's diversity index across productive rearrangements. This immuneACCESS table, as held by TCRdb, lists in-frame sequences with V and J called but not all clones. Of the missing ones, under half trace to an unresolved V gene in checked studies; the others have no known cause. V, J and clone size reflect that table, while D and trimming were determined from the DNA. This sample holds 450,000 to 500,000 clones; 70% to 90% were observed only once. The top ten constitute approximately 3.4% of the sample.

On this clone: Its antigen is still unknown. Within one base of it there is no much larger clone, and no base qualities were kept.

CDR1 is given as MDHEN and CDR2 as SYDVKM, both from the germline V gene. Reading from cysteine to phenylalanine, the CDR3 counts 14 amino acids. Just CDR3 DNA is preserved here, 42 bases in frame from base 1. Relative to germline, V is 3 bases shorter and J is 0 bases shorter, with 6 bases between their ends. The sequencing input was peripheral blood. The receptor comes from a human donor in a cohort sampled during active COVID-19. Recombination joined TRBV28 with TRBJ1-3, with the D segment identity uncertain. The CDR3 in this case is CASSFISSGNTIYF. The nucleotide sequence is TGTGCCAGCAGTTTCATCAGCTCTGGAAACACCATATATTTT.